The next 16 T cell receptor beta chains were all read from a single sample in a study of shared clonotypes between healthy human individuals. The assay was immunoSEQ multiplex PCR, and TCRdb's table has in-frame clones only and misses some. The table includes 900,000 to 1,200,000 clones, approximately 80% detected once. The sample taken for sequencing was memory CD4+ T cells from PBMCs. Subset indicated: CD45RA-negative fraction. These receptors originate from a man between 18 and 29 years old in good health. Some clones in this sample may be carry-over from other donors' samples.

This clone was seen a single time. The chain couples TRBV7-2 to TRBJ2-7, with 10 bases aligning to TRBD2. The CDR3 extends over 15 amino acids. Germline assignment: CDR1 SGHTA and CDR2 FQGNSA. V shed 7 bases, J shed 3 bases, and the junction held 9 bases outside the gene matches. This chain's CDR3 is CASTTSGRAIYEQYF. In DNA, the CDR3 is TGTGCCAGCACGACCAGCGGGAGGGCCATCTACGAGCAGTACTTC.

Regarding this clone: It differs at one base from a far larger clone, so likely a read error. This chain uses TRBV29-1 with TRBJ1-4; possible D gene TRBD1, 5 bases. Deletions cut 7 bases from V and 8 bases from J, with 26 bases between. The CDR3 has 16 residues. CDR1 is SQVTM, CDR2 ANQGSEA, per germline. The CDR3 sequence is CSGPLRRDGEDEKLFF. CDR3 sequence (DNA): TGCAGCGGTCCTCTCCGCCGGGACGGGGAGGACGAAAAACTGTTTTTT.

In regard to this clone: This same CDR3 is encoded by further DNA sequences in the sample. The rearrangement uses TRBV28 and TRBJ2-1; 10 bases fit TRBD2. CDR1 is MDHEN, CDR2 SYDVKM, per germline. This CDR3 contains 16 residues. J was trimmed by 1 base and V by 5 bases; bases with no gene match: 5. The DNA for the CDR3 is TGTGCCAGCAGTGGCCGACTAGCGGGTTCCTACAATGAGCAGTTCTTC. This codes for CASSGRLAGSYNEQFF. The variable domain in full, with the rest retrieved from reference TRBV28 and TRBJ2-1, is DVKVTQSSRYLVKRTGEKVFLECVQDMDHENMFWYRQDPGLGLRLIYFSYDVKMKEKGDIPEGYSVSREKKERFSLILESASTNQTSMYLCASSGRLAGSYNEQFFGPGTRLTVL.

The chain carries TRBV28 and TRBJ2-3; 11 bases fit TRBD2. V gave up 5 bases and J gave up 5 bases; unmatched junction bases: 9. CDR1 is MDHEN, CDR2 SYDVKM, per germline. CDR3 size: 16 residues. In nucleotides, the CDR3 is TGTGCCAGCAGTCCAGGACTAGCGGGCCCGGGAGATACGCAGTATTTT. This translates into CASSPGLAGPGDTQYF.

The CDR3 region is CASRRLAGGDNEQFF. Here the CDR3 DNA reads TGTGCCAGCAGACGACTAGCGGGAGGTGACAATGAGCAGTTCTTC. The V call is TRBV6-1, the J call TRBJ2-1, with 13 bases identical to TRBD2. Germline values: CDR1 MNHNS, CDR2 SASEGT. The CDR3 runs 15 residues. Trimming at V came to 6 bases and at J to 5 bases, leaving 4 bases not matched to a gene.

The chain carries TRBV27 and TRBJ1-2; D might be TRBD1 (5 bases). In germline, CDR1 is MNHEY, CDR2 SMNVEV (reference sequence). The CDR3 contains 13 residues. With 11 bases removed from V and 7 bases from J, the gap between germline ends came to 20 bases. CDR3 bases: TGTGCCTCTCGGGGCAACCCGGCAGCTGGCTACACCTTC. Translating it yields CASRGNPAAGYTF.

The chain couples TRBV7-2 to TRBJ2-3; 7 nucleotides align to TRBD2. This CDR3 has 17 residues. Germline values: CDR1 SGHTA, CDR2 FQGNSA. The J segment lost 1 base and the V segment lost 5 bases, leaving 12 bases of the junction unmatched. CDR3 residues: CASSQLGGGSGTDTQYF. The CDR3 nucleotides are TGTGCCAGCAGCCAATTAGGAGGCGGGAGTGGCACAGATACGCAGTATTTT.

The V and J genes are TRBV9 and TRBJ2-3; D is unclear. Germline V gene data show CDR1 as SGDLS and CDR2 as YYNGEE. The V and J ends lost 0 bases and 2 bases respectively, with 10 bases between them. This CDR3 has 15 amino acids. Here the CDR3 reads CASSVGSFATDTQYF. For the CDR3, the DNA is TGTGCCAGCAGCGTAGGTTCATTCGCCACAGATACGCAGTATTTT. Full variable domain (remainder filled in from reference TRBV9 and TRBJ2-3): DSGVTQTPKHLITATGQRVTLRCSPRSGDLSVYWYQQSLDQGLQFLIQYYNGEERAKGNILERFSAQQFPDLHSELNLSSLELGDSALYFCASSVGSFATDTQYFGPGTRLTVL.

The V gene is TRBV7-8, the J gene TRBJ1-1; 9 bases map to TRBD1. Germline V gives CDR1 SGHVS, CDR2 FQNEAQ. With 1 base clipped from V and 10 bases from J, the junction kept 4 bases outside the gene matches. The CDR3 runs to 13 residues. The CDR3 loop reads CASSLGTGVGAFF. CDR3 bases: TGTGCCAGCAGCTTAGGGACAGGGGTGGGAGCTTTCTTT.

This sequence joins TRBV27 and TRBJ2-3; D is uncertain. There are 14 residues in the CDR3. The germline CDR1 and CDR2 sequences are MNHEY and SMNVEV (reference sequence). The germline V and J ends were trimmed by 1 base and 1 base, with 6 bases remaining between them. The CDR3 here is CASSLWGGTDTQYF. The DNA of the CDR3 is TGTGCCAGCAGTTTATGGGGTGGCACAGATACGCAGTATTTT.

In this sample, this clone turned up once. Since a much larger clone is just one base distant, this may be a read error. The J gene is TRBJ2-3, the V gene TRBV5-6, with D hard to call. The germline V gene encodes CDR1 SGHDT and CDR2 YYEEEE. The CDR3 runs to 12 residues. V was shortened by 1 base and J by 3 bases, with 3 bases between the two germline ends. The CDR3 region is CASSLYTDTQYF. CDR3 nucleotides: TGTGCCAGCAGCTTGTATACAGATACGCAGTATTTT.

V is TRBV4-2 and J is TRBJ1-2; maybe TRBD1 (5 bases). Germline lookup yields CDR1 LGHNA and CDR2 YNFKEQ. The V end was cut by 8 bases, the J end by 6 bases, with 22 bases between. The CDR3 is 15 amino acids. The CDR3 loop is CASANRGGSFHGYTF. The CDR3 DNA is TGTGCCAGCGCAAATCGGGGCGGGTCCTTTCATGGCTACACCTTC.

This clone was found once. The gene calls are TRBV7-2 and TRBJ2-5; TRBD1 matches 8 bases. CDR1 is SGHTA, CDR2 FQGNSA, per germline. CDR3 size: 18 residues. V was clipped by 0 bases and J by 1 base; unmatched bases: 10. CDR3 in amino acids: CASSLAAGGASAQETQYF. The CDR3 DNA reads TGTGCCAGCAGCTTAGCGGCAGGGGGCGCCTCGGCCCAAGAGACCCAGTACTTC.

V usage is TRBV4-2 and J usage is TRBJ2-6; tentative D call: TRBD2 (6 bases). In germline, CDR1 is LGHNA, CDR2 YNFKEQ. The length of the CDR3 is 18 residues. Trimming left V 0 bases short and J 2 bases short, with 14 bases between. The chain's CDR3 is CASSQELQGGAGANVLTF. The CDR3 coding sequence is TGTGCCAGCAGCCAAGAGCTGCAAGGAGGGGCTGGGGCCAACGTCCTGACTTTC.

The chain employs TRBV10-3 and TRBJ2-5; TRBD2 matches at 11 bases. With 0 bases clipped from V and 1 base from J, the junction kept 7 bases outside the gene matches. CDR1 is ENHRY, CDR2 SYGVKD, per germline. The CDR3 loop spans 18 amino acids. The CDR3 nucleotides are TGTGCCATCAGTGAGTCGCCCCCTACTAGCGGGGGCCAAGAGACCCAGTACTTC. Encoded protein: CAISESPPTSGGQETQYF.

This chain joins TRBV11-2 and TRBJ2-3; D might be TRBD1 or TRBD2, each matching 5 bases. The germline V and J ends were trimmed by 3 bases and 3 bases, with 13 bases remaining between them. CDR1 is SGHAT and CDR2 is FQNNGV in the germline V gene. The CDR3 has 15 residues. The CDR3 DNA is TGTGCCAGCAGCTTGGGTTGGGGCGGGACAGATACGCAGTATTTT. As protein: CASSLGWGGTDTQYF.